This T cell receptor beta chain was profiled in a study of monozygotic twins with inflammatory bowel disease. TCRdb processed the 5' RACE reads again and assigns one entry to each CDR3 protein, with no DNA. This table lists about 210,000 distinct CDR3 sequences. The CDR3 has 13 residues. Germline V gives CDR1 SGHRS, CDR2 YFSETQ. Material: blood. The receptor was isolated from a human donor with ulcerative colitis or Crohn's disease, or a healthy co-twin of an affected twin (not recorded which). The V call is TRBV5-1, the J call TRBJ1-1; TCRdb lists TRBD1, though no DNA is available to test this call. The CDR3 reads CASGKGQGANAFF.